Here is one T cell receptor beta chain with its context. The unexposed donors gave CD4+ T cells in about 2011-2019, prior to COVID-19. Naive and memory CD4+ T cells came from enriched cryopreserved PBMCs. The entry originates in a study of CD4 T cells in relation to SARS-CoV-2 and coronaviruses. The CDR3 covers 17 residues. Looked up from germline, CDR1 is LNHNV and CDR2 is YYDKDF (reference sequence). V was cut by 3 bases and J by 3 bases, with 19 bases left in between. The data were produced by immunoSEQ multiplex PCR, yet TCRdb's version contains in-frame clones alone and is incomplete. The sample holds about 64,000 clones; approximately 94% are singletons and the top ten take over 0.11%.

Input material: naive CD4+ T cells from PBMCs. The subset: naive CD4+ T cells isolated by negative enrichment. V gene TRBV15 combines with J gene TRBJ2-3; D might be TRBD2 (7 bases). The TCR sequence derives from a human donor in good health. Here the CDR3 reads CATSRPLGGRRTDTQYF. In DNA, the CDR3 is TGTGCCACCAGCAGGCCCCTCGGGGGGCGGCGAACAGATACGCAGTATTTT.